This is a list of T cell receptor beta chains from one sample in a study of T-cell memory formation after mild COVID-19. MiXCR, applied by TCRdb to the 5' RACE reads, yields one record per CDR3 protein. The table shows some 270,000 distinct CDR3 sequences, with approximately 15% occurring only once. What was sequenced was PBMCs or a T cell subset sorted from them (not recorded which). The receptor set was obtained from an adult woman who had mild COVID-19 (a few samples of this study predate the infection). Cell type and time point are not known. Each CDR3 is given with its conserved first and last residue. D genes are given only for firm matches. Rows give clone size only sometimes, using once, few, many, or a class for an expanded clone.

clone_size j_call d_call v_call cdr3_nt cdr3_aa
few TRBJ2-1 - TRBV12-3/TRBV12-4 TGTGCCAGCAGTTTGGGGACTTTGGGAAATGAGCAGTTCTTC CASSLGTLGNEQFF
- TRBJ2-7 TRBD1 TRBV5-6 TGTGCCAGCAGCTTAACCGGGACAGGGAACGAGCAGTACTTC CASSLTGTGNEQYF
- TRBJ2-3 - TRBV5-1 TGCGCCAGCAGCTCAGGGATTTCTAGCACAGATACGCAGTATTTT CASSSGISSTDTQYF
- TRBJ2-3 - TRBV11-2 TGTGCCTCAGTAGCAGTCACAGATACGCAGTATTTT CASVAVTDTQYF
- TRBJ2-1 - TRBV6-6 TGTGCCACCGCGCGACGGGGTAACTACAATGAGCAGTTCTTC CATARRGNYNEQFF
few TRBJ1-5 - TRBV3-1 TGTGCCAGCAGCCATCGGACAGACAATCAGCCCCAGCATTTT CASSHRTDNQPQHF
few TRBJ2-2 - TRBV12-3/TRBV12-4 TGTGCCAGCAGTTTAGCGCGCCAGAACACCGGGGAGCTGTTTTTT CASSLARQNTGELFF
many TRBJ1-3 - TRBV6-2/TRBV6-3 TGTGCCAGCAGATCGACCGGGAGCGGAAACACCATATATTTT CASRSTGSGNTIYF
- TRBJ2-1 - TRBV3-1 TGTGCCAGCGGATCTACTGGGGGGGAGCAGTTCTTC CASGSTGGEQFF
- TRBJ2-1 - TRBV12-3/TRBV12-4 TGTGCCAGCAGTTTATCTAGCGTCAATGAGCAGTTCTTC CASSLSSVNEQFF
- TRBJ2-5 TRBD2 TRBV18 TGTGCCAGCTCACCACCCCCGGGAGGAGAGACCCAGTACTTC CASSPPPGGETQYF
- TRBJ2-7 TRBD1 TRBV12-3/TRBV12-4 TGTGCCAGCAGCCACAGGGGGGCCAACTACGAGCAGTACTTC CASSHRGANYEQYF
- TRBJ1-1 - TRBV5-4 TGTGCCAGCAGCTTTGCGGGATTGAACACTGAAGCTTTCTTT CASSFAGLNTEAFF
- TRBJ2-3 TRBD2 TRBV5-1 TGCGCCAGCAGCTCTAGCGGGAGCGCCGATACGCAGTATTTT CASSSSGSADTQYF
many TRBJ2-7 - TRBV24-1 TGTGCCACCAGTGATGAACTAAACTACGAGCAGTACTTC CATSDELNYEQYF
- TRBJ2-2 - TRBV11-2 TGTGCCAGCAGCTTAGGGGTAGGCACCGGGGAGCTGTTTTTT CASSLGVGTGELFF
- TRBJ2-7 TRBD1 TRBV18 TGTGCCAGCTCACCATCTGGGACAGCCTACGAGCAGTACTTC CASSPSGTAYEQYF
few TRBJ1-6 - TRBV12-3/TRBV12-4 TGTGCCAGCAGTTTAAGTAGGTCCCTCCACTTT CASSLSRSLHF
- TRBJ2-7 - TRBV15 TGTGCCACCAGCACCTGGACACCTGCTCAGGACGAGCAGTACTTC CATSTWTPAQDEQYF
many TRBJ1-1 TRBD1 TRBV20-1 TGCAGTGCTAGAGAAGCGACAGGGCTGAGCACTGAAGCTTTCTTT CSAREATGLSTEAFF
few TRBJ2-6 - TRBV4-2 TGTGCCAGCAGCCAAGTCGGGTCAAGGGACGCTGGGGCCAACGTCCTGACTTTC CASSQVGSRDAGANVLTF
once TRBJ2-7 TRBD1 TRBV6-1 TGTGCCAGCAGTCGGGACAGGGTATACTACGAGCAGTACTTC CASSRDRVYYEQYF
few TRBJ2-3 TRBD1 TRBV7-3 TGTGCCAGCAGCCGGTCCCGGGACAGGGCAGATACGCAGTATTTT CASSRSRDRADTQYF
- TRBJ2-2 TRBD2 TRBV24-1 TGTGCCACCAGTGACCCCGGACTAGCGGGAGGGCCCGGCACCGGGGAGCTGTTTTTT CATSDPGLAGGPGTGELFF
- TRBJ2-1 - TRBV6-5 TGTGCCAGCAGAAGACGGGACCCTTACAATGAGCAGTTCTTC CASRRRDPYNEQFF
- TRBJ2-6 - TRBV25-1 TGTGCCAGCAGTGAACTGGGCGGGTCTGGGGCCAACGTCCTGACTTTC CASSELGGSGANVLTF
- TRBJ2-7 - TRBV10-3 TGTGCCATCAGTGCCAGGGACGGGTCCGACTACGAGCAGTACTTC CAISARDGSDYEQYF
few TRBJ2-7 TRBD1 TRBV4-2 TGTGCCAGCAGCCAAGATCCGGGACAGGAATCCTACGAGCAGTACTTC CASSQDPGQESYEQYF
- TRBJ1-2 - TRBV20-1 TGCAGTGCTAGAGAACTGACATATGGCTACACCTTC CSARELTYGYTF
- TRBJ1-2 - TRBV3-1 TGTGCCAGCAGCCTGAACGCCGGGACGGCAAATGGCTACACCTTC CASSLNAGTANGYTF
few TRBJ2-7 TRBD2 TRBV27 TGTGCCAGCAGTTCCCGGCGGGGGGAGCAGTACTTC CASSSRRGEQYF
- TRBJ2-3 TRBD1 TRBV12-3/TRBV12-4 TGTGCCAGCTCAGGACAGGGCCGCACAGATACGCAGTATTTT CASSGQGRTDTQYF
few TRBJ1-1 TRBD1 TRBV20-1 TGCAGTGCTAGACTCGTACAGGGGAGAGACACTGAAGCTTTCTTT CSARLVQGRDTEAFF
few TRBJ1-1 TRBD1 TRBV9 TGTGCCAGCAGCGCCTCAGGGGGCGTCACTGAAGCTTTCTTT CASSASGGVTEAFF
few TRBJ1-5 - TRBV7-2 TGTGCCAGCAGCCTCCAGCCACTGGTCAATCAGCCCCAGCATTTT CASSLQPLVNQPQHF
few TRBJ1-3 - TRBV6-5 TGTGCCAGCAGATTGGACAGTTCTGGAAACACCATATATTTT CASRLDSSGNTIYF
few TRBJ2-4 - TRBV27 TGTGCCAGCAGTTTATCAGGGTCCAAAAACATTCAGTACTTC CASSLSGSKNIQYF
- TRBJ1-1 - TRBV20-1 TGCAGTGCTCTTACGGGACACCTGAACACTGAAGCTTTCTTT CSALTGHLNTEAFF
- TRBJ1-1 - TRBV12-3/TRBV12-4 TGTGCCAGCAGTTTAAGGGCAGGGGACACTGAAGCTTTCTTT CASSLRAGDTEAFF
- TRBJ2-5 - TRBV7-2 TGTGCCAGCAGACGCGGGGTATTAGAAGAGACCCAGTACTTC CASRRGVLEETQYF
few TRBJ2-2 TRBD2 TRBV6-2/TRBV6-3 TGTGCCAGCAGAATCCGGACTAGCGGAAGGGGGCTGAACACCGGGGAGCTGTTTTTT CASRIRTSGRGLNTGELFF
- TRBJ1-6 - TRBV6-5 TGTGCCAGCAGTCCGCTTGGGCCCTCGATTTATAATTCACCCCTCCACTTT CASSPLGPSIYNSPLHF
few TRBJ2-2 - TRBV7-9 TGTGCCAGCAGCTTACTGGTAAACACCGGGGAGCTGTTTTTT CASSLLVNTGELFF
few TRBJ2-6 - TRBV7-2 TGTGCCAGCAGCGGGGGGAGAGTAAGCTCTGGGGCCAACGTCCTGACTTTC CASSGGRVSSGANVLTF
few TRBJ2-5 - TRBV2 TGTGCCAGCACCAGGAAAGAGACCCAGTACTTC CASTRKETQYF
- TRBJ2-5 - TRBV18 TGTGCCAGCTCCCTTGCGGGGCCCTCCTTCCAAGAGACCCAGTACTTC CASSLAGPSFQETQYF